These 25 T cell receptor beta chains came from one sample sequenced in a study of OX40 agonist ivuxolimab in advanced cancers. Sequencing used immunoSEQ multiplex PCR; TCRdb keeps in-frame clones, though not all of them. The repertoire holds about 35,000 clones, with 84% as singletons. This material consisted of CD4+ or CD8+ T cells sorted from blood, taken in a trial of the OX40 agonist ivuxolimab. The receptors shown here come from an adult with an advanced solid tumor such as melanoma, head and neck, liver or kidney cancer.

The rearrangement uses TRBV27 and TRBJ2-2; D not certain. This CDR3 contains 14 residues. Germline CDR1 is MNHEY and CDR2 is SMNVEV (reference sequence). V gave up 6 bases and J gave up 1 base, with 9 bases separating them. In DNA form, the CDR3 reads TGTGCCAGCAGACAATACCTGAACACCGGGGAGCTGTTTTTT. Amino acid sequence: CASRQYLNTGELFF.

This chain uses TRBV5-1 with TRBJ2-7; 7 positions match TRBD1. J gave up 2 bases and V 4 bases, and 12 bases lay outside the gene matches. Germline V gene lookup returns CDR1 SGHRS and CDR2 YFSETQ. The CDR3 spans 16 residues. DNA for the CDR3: TGCGCCAGCAGCCACTATCGACAGGGTTTACCCTACGAGCAGTACTTC. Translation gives CASSHYRQGLPYEQYF. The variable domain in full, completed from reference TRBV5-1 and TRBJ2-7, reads KAGVTQTPRYLIKTRGQQVTLSCSPISGHRSVSWYQQTPGQGLQFLFEYFSETQRNKGNFPGRFSGRQFSNSRSEMNVSTLELGDSALYLCASSHYRQGLPYEQYFGPGTRLTVT.

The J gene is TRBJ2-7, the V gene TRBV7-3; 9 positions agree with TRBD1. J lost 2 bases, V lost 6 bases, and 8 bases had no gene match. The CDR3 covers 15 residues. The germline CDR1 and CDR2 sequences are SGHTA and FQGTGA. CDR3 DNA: TGTGCCAGCAGGTTACCGGGACAGGGAACCTACGAGCAGTACTTC. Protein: CASRLPGQGTYEQYF.

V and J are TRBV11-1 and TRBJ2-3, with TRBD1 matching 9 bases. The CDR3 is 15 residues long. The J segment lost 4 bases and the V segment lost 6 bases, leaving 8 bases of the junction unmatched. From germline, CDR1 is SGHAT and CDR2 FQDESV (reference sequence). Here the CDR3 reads CASRWYRDRADTQYF. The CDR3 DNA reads TGTGCCAGCAGATGGTACCGGGACAGGGCAGATACGCAGTATTTT.

The CDR3 loop is CASSLEASGSLSTDTQYF. The CDR3 DNA sequence: TGTGCCAGCAGCTTAGAGGCTAGCGGGAGCCTCAGCACAGATACGCAGTATTTT. The V call is TRBV7-6, the J call TRBJ2-3, with 10 bases identical to TRBD2. The CDR3 contains 18 residues. Trimming took 1 base from V and 0 from J; bases not matched to a gene: 7. Germline CDR1 SGHVS, CDR2 FNYEAQ.

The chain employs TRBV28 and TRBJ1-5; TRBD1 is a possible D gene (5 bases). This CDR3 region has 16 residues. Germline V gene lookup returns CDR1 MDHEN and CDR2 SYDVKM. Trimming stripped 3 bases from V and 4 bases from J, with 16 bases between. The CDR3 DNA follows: TGTGCCAGCAGTTTCGGGTCCAGGGTATCAAATCAGCCCCAGCATTTT. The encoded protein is CASSFGSRVSNQPQHF. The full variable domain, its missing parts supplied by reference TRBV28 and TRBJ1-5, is DVKVTQSSRYLVKRTGEKVFLECVQDMDHENMFWYRQDPGLGLRLIYFSYDVKMKEKGDIPEGYSVSREKKERFSLILESASTNQTSMYLCASSFGSRVSNQPQHFGDGTRLSIL.

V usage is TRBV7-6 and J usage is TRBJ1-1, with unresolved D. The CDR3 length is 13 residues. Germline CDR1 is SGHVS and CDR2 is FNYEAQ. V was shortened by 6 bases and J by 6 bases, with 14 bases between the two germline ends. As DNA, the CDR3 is TGTGCCAGCAGTCGCCAGCAGGCCGCTGAAGCTTTCTTT. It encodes CASSRQQAAEAFF.

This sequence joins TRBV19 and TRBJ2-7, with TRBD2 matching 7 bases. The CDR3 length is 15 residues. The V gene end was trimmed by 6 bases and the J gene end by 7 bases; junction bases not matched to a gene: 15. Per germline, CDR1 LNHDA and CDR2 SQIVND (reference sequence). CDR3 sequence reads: CASRVRGDPLREQYF. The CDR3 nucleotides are TGTGCCAGTAGGGTTCGGGGGGACCCCCTCCGGGAGCAGTACTTC. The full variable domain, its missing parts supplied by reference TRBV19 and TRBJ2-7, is DGGITQSPKYLFRKEGQNVTLSCEQNLNHDAMYWYRQDPGQGLRLIYYSQIVNDFQKGDIAEGYSVSREKKESFPLTVTSAQKNPTAFYLCASRVRGDPLREQYFGPGTRLTVT.

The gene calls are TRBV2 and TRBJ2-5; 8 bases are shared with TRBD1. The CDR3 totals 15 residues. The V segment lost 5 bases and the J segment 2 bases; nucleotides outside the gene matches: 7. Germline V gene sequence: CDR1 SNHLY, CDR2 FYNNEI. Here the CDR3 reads CASSSRWDRQETQYF. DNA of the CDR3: TGTGCCAGCAGTTCCCGGTGGGACAGGCAAGAGACCCAGTACTTC.

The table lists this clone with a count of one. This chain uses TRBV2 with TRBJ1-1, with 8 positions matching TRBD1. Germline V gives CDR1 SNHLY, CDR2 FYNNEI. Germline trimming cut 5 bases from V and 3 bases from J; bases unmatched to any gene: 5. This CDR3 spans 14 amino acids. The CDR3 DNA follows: TGTGCCAGCAGTCAAGACAGGGGTGACACTGAAGCTTTCTTT. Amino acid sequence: CASSQDRGDTEAFF.

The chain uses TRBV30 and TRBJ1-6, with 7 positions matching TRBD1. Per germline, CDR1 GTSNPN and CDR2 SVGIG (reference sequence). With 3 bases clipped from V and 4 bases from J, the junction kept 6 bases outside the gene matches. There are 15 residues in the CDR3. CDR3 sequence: CAWRTGTEYNSPLHF. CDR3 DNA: TGTGCCTGGAGAACCGGGACAGAGTATAATTCACCCCTCCACTTT.

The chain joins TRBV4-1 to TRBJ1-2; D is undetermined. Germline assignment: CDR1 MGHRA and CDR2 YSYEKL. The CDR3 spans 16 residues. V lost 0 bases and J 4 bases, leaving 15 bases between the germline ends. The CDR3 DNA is TGCGCCAGCAGCCAAGATCGGACCGACCTGATCTATGGCTACACCTTC. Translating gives CASSQDRTDLIYGYTF.

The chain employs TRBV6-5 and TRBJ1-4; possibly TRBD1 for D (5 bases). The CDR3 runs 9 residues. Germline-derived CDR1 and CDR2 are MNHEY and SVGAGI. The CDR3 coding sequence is TGTACCTCGGGGGGGGAACTGTTTTTT. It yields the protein CTSGGELFF.

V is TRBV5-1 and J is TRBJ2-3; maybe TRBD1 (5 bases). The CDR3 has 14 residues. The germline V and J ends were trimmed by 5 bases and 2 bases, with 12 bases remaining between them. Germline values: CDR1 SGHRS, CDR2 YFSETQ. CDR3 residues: CASRTDPSTDTQYF. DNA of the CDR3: TGCGCCAGCAGGACAGACCCCTCCACAGATACGCAGTATTTT.

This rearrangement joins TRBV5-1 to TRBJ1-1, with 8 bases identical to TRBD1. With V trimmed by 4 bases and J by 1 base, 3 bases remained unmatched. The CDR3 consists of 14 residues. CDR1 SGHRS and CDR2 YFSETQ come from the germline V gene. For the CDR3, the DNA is TGCGCCAGCAGCCCCGGACAGGGGAACACTGAAGCTTTCTTT. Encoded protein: CASSPGQGNTEAFF.

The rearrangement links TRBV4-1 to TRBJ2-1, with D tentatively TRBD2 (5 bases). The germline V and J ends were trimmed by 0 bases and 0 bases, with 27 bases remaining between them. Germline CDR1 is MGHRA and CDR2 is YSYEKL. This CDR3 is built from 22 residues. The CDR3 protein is CASSQDLYRGKNKTSSYNEQFF. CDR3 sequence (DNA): TGCGCCAGCAGCCAAGATCTATACAGAGGGAAAAATAAAACCAGCTCCTACAATGAGCAGTTCTTC.

The CDR3, as DNA: TGTGCCAGCAGGATTTCAGCCTTCCTGGCCGAGTTCTTC. Translation gives CASRISAFLAEFF. The rearrangement joins TRBV6-1 to TRBJ2-1; no reliable D call. Germline values: CDR1 MNHNS, CDR2 SASEGT. The length of the CDR3 is 13 residues. V was clipped by 6 bases and J by 14 bases, with 20 bases between them.

CDR3 residues: CAISASTVLSYEQYF. The CDR3 region has the DNA TGTGCCATCAGTGCGTCGACGGTCCTGTCCTACGAGCAGTACTTC. V is TRBV10-3 and J is TRBJ2-7; D remains unclear. Looked up from germline, CDR1 is ENHRY and CDR2 is SYGVKD. The V end was cut by 4 bases, the J end by 1 base, with 14 bases between. The CDR3 runs 15 residues.

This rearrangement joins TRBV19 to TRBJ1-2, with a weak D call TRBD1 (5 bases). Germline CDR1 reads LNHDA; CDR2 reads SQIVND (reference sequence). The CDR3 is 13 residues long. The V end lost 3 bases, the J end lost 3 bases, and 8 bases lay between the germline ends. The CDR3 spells CASSMAGYYGYTF. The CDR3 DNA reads TGTGCCAGTAGTATGGCAGGGTACTATGGCTACACCTTC. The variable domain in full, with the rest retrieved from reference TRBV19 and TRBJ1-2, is DGGITQSPKYLFRKEGQNVTLSCEQNLNHDAMYWYRQDPGQGLRLIYYSQIVNDFQKGDIAEGYSVSREKKESFPLTVTSAQKNPTAFYLCASSMAGYYGYTFGSGTRLTVV.

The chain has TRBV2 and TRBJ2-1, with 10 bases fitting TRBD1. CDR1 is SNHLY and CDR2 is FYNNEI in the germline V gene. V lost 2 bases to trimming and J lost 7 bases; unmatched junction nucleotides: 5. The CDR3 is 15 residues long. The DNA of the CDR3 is TGTGCCAGCAGTGAAAGACAGGGGGCGGTGAATGAGCAGTTCTTC. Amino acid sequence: CASSERQGAVNEQFF.

The CDR3 reads CASSQLGDRPASTDTQYF. The CDR3 DNA follows: TGCGCCAGCAGCCAACTAGGGGACCGACCAGCTAGCACAGATACGCAGTATTTT. J is TRBJ2-3 and V is TRBV4-1, with D perhaps matching TRBD1 or TRBD2 (5 bases each). The germline CDR1 and CDR2 sequences are MGHRA and YSYEKL. The CDR3 covers 18 residues. V lost 2 bases, J lost 0 bases, and 18 bases lay in between.

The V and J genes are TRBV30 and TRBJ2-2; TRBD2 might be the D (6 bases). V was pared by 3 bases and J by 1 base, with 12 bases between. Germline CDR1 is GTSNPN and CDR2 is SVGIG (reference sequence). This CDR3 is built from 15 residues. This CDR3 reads CAWRGGRKNTGELFF. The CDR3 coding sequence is TGTGCCTGGAGGGGGGGACGCAAGAACACCGGGGAGCTGTTTTTT.

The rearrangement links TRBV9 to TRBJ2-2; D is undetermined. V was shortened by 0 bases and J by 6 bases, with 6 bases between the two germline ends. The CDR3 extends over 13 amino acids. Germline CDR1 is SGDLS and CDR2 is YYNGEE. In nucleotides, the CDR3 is TGTGCCAGCAGCGTAGCTGACCCCGGGGAGCTGTTTTTT. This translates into CASSVADPGELFF. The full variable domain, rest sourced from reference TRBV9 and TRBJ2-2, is DSGVTQTPKHLITATGQRVTLRCSPRSGDLSVYWYQQSLDQGLQFLIQYYNGEERAKGNILERFSAQQFPDLHSELNLSSLELGDSALYFCASSVADPGELFFGEGSRLTVL.

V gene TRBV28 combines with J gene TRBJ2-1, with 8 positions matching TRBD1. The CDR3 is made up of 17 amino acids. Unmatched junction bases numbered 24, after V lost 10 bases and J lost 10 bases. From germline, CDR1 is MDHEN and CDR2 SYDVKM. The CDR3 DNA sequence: TGTGCCATCCTACCCCCGGGACAGGCACTCGCGGGCCGGGAGCAGTTCTTC. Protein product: CAILPPGQALAGREQFF.

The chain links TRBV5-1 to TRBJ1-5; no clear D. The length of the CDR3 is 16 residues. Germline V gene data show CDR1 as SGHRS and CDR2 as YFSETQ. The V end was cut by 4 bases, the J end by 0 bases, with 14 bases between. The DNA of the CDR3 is TGCGCCAGCAGCCCTCAAGGCGGTTATAGCAATCAGCCCCAGCATTTT. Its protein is CASSPQGGYSNQPQHF.